The T cell receptor beta chain described here comes from a study of blood T cell repertoires in COVID-19. Study-level information: Sites across the United States, Italy and Spain contributed samples from acute and convalescent COVID-19. Nucleic acid was either cDNA or gDNA, and it came from T cells, B-cell-depleted T cells, or PBMCs.

Trimming cost V 1 base and J 5 bases, with 14 bases left between them. The CDR3 spans 15 residues. Germline CDR1 reads SEHNR; CDR2 reads FQNEAQ (reference sequence). Under the authors' procedure: Estimates of nucleated cell counts were drawn from the amplification of reference gene primers. Profiled with immunoSEQ multiplex PCR; TCRdb holds only in-frame clones, not every one. V and J calls and clone size follow that table, whereas D and trimming were derived from the DNA. The sample holds just over 150,000 clones; 80% to 90% are singletons and the top ten take just over 9.5%. The sequenced material came from peripheral blood. The clonotype comes from a woman in her forties or fifties with acute or convalescent COVID-19. The chain has TRBV7-9 and TRBJ2-5, with a tentative D call TRBD1 (6 bases). The chain's CDR3 is CASSLVLGGRETQYF. The CDR3 DNA follows: TGTGCCAGCAGCTTAGTTCTTGGGGGCCGGGAGACCCAGTACTTC.